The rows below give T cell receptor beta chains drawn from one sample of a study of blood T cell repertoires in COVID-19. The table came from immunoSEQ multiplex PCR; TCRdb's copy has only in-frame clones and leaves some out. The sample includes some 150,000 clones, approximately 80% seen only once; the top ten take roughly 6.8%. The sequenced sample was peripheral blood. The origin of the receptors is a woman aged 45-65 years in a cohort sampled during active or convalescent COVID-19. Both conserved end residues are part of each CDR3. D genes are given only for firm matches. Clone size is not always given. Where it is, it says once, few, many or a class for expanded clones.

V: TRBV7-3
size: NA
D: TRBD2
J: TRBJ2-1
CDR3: CASSQTAGGPIDEQFF
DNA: TGTGCCAGCAGCCAGACAGCGGGGGGGCCGATCGATGAGCAGTTCTTC

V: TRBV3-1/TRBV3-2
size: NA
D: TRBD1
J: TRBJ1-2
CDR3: CASSQAWDRGNYGYTF
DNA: TGTGCCAGCAGCCAAGCTTGGGACAGGGGCAACTATGGCTACACCTTC

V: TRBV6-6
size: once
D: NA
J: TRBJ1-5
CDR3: CASKRQFSNQPQHF
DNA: TGTGCCAGCAAAAGACAGTTTAGCAATCAGCCCCAGCATTTT

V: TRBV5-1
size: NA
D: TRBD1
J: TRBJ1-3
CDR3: CASSLFGIRDSSGNTIYF
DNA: TGCGCCAGCAGCTTGTTCGGGATCCGGGACAGCTCTGGAAACACCATATATTTT

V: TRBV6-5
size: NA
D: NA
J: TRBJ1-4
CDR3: CATTSGGGMKNCFF
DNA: NA

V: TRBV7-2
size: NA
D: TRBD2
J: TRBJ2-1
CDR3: CASSLRGVPYNEQFF
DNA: TGTGCCAGCAGCTTACGGGGGGTTCCCTACAATGAGCAGTTCTTC

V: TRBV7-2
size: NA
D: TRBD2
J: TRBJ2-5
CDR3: CASSLGLAGGLRETQYF
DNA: TGTGCCAGCAGCCTAGGACTAGCGGGGGGCCTGAGGGAGACCCAGTACTTC

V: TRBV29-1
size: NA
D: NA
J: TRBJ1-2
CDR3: CSTVTNYGYTF
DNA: TGCAGCACGGTTACTAACTATGGCTACACCTTC

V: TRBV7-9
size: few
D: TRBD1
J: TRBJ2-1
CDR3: CASSPGQGNPYNEQFF
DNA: TGTGCCAGCAGCCCCGGACAGGGTAATCCCTACAATGAGCAGTTCTTC

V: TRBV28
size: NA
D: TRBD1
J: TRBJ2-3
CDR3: CASSLTDRVGDTQYF
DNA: TGTGCCAGCAGTTTAACCGACAGGGTAGGGGATACGCAGTATTTT

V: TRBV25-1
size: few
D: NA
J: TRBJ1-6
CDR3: CASRGADYNSPLHF
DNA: TGTGCCAGCAGAGGGGCAGACTATAATTCACCCCTCCACTTT

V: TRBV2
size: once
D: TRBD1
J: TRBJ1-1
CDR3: CASEVTGVTEAFF
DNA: TGTGCCAGCGAAGTCACAGGGGTGACTGAAGCTTTCTTT

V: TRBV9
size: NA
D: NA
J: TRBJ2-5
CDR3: CASSVVGRNQETQYF
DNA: TGTGCCAGCAGCGTAGTGGGGCGGAATCAAGAGACCCAGTACTTC

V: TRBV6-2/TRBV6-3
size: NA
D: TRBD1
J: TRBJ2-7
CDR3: CASSSGQGEAYEQYF
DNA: TGTGCCAGCAGTTCGGGACAGGGGGAGGCCTACGAGCAGTACTTC

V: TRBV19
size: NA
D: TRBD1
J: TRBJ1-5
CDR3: CASSRTGGQPQHF
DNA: TGTGCCAGTAGCCGGACAGGAGGTCAGCCCCAGCATTTT

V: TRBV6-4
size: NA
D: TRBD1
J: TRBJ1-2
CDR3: CASSGLPGQGEPYGYTF
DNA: TGTGCCAGCAGCGGGCTCCCGGGACAGGGGGAGCCCTATGGCTACACCTTC

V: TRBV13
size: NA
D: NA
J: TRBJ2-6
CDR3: CASSLQGWGRGAGANVLTF
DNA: TGTGCCAGCAGCTTACAGGGCTGGGGCAGGGGGGCTGGGGCCAACGTCCTGACTTTC

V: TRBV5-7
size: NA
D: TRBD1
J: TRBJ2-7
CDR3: CASSSWTGGNPYEQYF
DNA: TGTGCCAGCAGCTCCTGGACAGGCGGCAATCCATACGAGCAGTACTTC

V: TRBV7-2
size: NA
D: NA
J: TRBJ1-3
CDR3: CASSLGLGIYSGNTIYF
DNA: TGTGCCAGCAGCTTAGGGTTGGGCATATACTCTGGAAACACCATATATTTT

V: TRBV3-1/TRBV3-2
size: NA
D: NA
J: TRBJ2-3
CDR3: CASRVGGADTQYF
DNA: TGTGCCAGCAGGGTCGGGGGAGCAGATACGCAGTATTTT

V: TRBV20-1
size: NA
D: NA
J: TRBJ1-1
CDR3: CSAGSGTEAFF
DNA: TGCAGTGCTGGGAGCGGCACTGAAGCTTTCTTT

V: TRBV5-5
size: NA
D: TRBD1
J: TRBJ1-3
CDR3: CASSFPQGADGNTIYF
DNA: TGTGCCAGCAGCTTTCCACAGGGGGCCGATGGAAACACCATATATTTT

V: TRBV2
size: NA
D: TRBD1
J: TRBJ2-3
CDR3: CARRDRGLDTQYF
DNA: TGTGCCAGGAGGGACAGGGGGTTAGATACGCAGTATTTT

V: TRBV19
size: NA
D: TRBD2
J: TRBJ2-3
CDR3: CASSIEALAGGRTDTQYF
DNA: TGTGCCAGTAGTATCGAGGCGCTAGCGGGGGGACGCACAGATACGCAGTATTTT

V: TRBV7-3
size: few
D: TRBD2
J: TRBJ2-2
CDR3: CASDEGGGARGELFF
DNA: TGTGCCAGCGACGAAGGCGGGGGGGCACGAGGGGAGCTGTTTTTT

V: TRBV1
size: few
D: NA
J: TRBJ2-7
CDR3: CTSSQEAEDEQYF
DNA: TGCACCAGCAGCCAAGAGGCAGAGGACGAGCAGTACTTC

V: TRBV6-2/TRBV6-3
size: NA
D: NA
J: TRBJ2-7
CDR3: CASSYPGVYEQYF
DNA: TGTGCCAGCAGTTACCCAGGGGTCTACGAGCAGTACTTC

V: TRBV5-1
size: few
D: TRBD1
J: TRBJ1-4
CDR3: CASSEGQPRGKLFF
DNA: TGCGCCAGCAGCGAGGGACAGCCGCGGGGAAAACTGTTTTTT

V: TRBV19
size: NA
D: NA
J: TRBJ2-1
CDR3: CASSQTGTTNEQFF
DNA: TGTGCCAGTAGTCAAACCGGGACAACCAATGAGCAGTTCTTC

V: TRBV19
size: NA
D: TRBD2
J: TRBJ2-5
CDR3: CASSITRTGGQETQYF
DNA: TGTGCCAGTAGTATTACACGGACGGGGGGGCAAGAGACCCAGTACTTC

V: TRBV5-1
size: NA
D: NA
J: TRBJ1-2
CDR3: CASSFNSNYGYTF
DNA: TGCGCCAGCAGCTTTAATAGCAACTATGGCTACACCTTC

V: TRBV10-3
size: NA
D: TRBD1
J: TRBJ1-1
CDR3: CATSDREGTEAFF
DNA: TGTGCCACATCGGACAGGGAGGGAACTGAAGCTTTCTTT

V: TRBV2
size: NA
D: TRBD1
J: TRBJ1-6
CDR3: CASSGQGADNSPLHF
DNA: TGTGCCAGCAGTGGGCAGGGGGCGGATAATTCACCCCTCCACTTT

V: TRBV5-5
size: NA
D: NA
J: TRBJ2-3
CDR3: CASSLSVNTVPNTDTQYF
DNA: TGTGCCAGCAGCTTGTCCGTAAATACAGTGCCCAACACAGATACGCAGTATTTT

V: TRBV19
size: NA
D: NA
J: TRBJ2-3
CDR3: CASSHRQTDTQYF
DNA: TGTGCCAGTAGCCACCGACAGACAGATACGCAGTATTTT

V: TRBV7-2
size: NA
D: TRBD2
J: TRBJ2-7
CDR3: CASSSSGAQYF
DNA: TGTGCCAGCAGCTCCAGCGGGGCGCAGTACTTC

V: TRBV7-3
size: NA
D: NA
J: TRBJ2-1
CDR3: CASSLLATSLEQFF
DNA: TGTGCCAGCAGCTTATTAGCTACTAGCCTTGAGCAGTTCTTC

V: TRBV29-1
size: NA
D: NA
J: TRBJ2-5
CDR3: CSVEWPQETQYF
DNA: TGCAGCGTTGAATGGCCGCAAGAGACCCAGTACTTC

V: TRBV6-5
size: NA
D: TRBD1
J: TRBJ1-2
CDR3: CASSLRDRGIYGYTF
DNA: TGTGCCAGCAGCCTCCGGGACAGGGGGATCTATGGCTACACCTTC

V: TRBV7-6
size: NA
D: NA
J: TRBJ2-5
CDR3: CASSLGAGGGRETQYF
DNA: TGTGCCAGCAGCTTAGGTGCTGGGGGGGGCCGGGAGACCCAGTACTTC

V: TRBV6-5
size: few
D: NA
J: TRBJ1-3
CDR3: CASSSVSSGNTIYF
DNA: TGTGCCAGCAGTTCTGTGAGCTCTGGAAACACCATATATTTT

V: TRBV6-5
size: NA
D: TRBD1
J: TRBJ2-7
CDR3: CAIRRGQGHEYEQYF
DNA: TGTGCCATCAGGCGCGGACAGGGCCACGAGTACGAGCAGTACTTC

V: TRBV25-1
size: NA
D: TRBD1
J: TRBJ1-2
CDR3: CASSGHGTGVLNYGYTF
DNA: TGTGCCAGCAGTGGCCACGGGACAGGGGTTTTAAACTATGGCTACACCTTC

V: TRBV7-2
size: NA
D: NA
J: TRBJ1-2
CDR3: CASSSPGGDPGTF
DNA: TGTGCCAGCAGCTCCCCGGGGGGCGACCCCGGCACCTTC

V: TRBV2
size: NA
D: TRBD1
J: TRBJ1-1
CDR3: CASTGTGGMRMNTEAFF
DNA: TGTGCCAGCACTGGGACAGGGGGCATGCGCATGAACACTGAAGCTTTCTTT

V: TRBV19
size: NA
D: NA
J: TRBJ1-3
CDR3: CASSAQTGSGNTIYF
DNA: TGTGCCAGTAGTGCTCAGACAGGATCTGGAAACACCATATATTTT

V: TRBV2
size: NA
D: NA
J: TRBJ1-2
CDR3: CASGGATRGGGYTF
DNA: TGTGCCAGCGGGGGTGCCACCCGGGGGGGTGGCTACACCTTC

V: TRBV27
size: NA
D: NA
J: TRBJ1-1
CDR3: CASQGQYTEAFF
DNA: TGTGCCAGCCAAGGACAATACACTGAAGCTTTCTTT

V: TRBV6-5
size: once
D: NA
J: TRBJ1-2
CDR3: CASSYSSLASGYGYTF
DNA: TGTGCCAGCAGTTACTCGAGCCTCGCAAGCGGATATGGCTACACCTTC

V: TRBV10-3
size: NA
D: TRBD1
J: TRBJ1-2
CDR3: CASTGGSYGYTF
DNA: TGTGCCTCGACAGGGGGCAGCTATGGCTACACCTTC

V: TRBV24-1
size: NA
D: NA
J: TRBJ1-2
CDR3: CATSDRDVGYTF
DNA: TGTGCCACCAGTGATCGGGATGTTGGCTACACCTTC

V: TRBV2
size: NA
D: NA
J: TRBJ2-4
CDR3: CASSDRLAKNIQYF
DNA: TGTGCCAGCAGTGATCGGTTAGCCAAAAACATTCAGTACTTC

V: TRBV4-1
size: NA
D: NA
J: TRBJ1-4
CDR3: CASSQYQITGFGDEKLFF
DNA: TGCGCCAGCAGCCAATACCAGATTACAGGATTTGGAGATGAAAAACTGTTTTTT

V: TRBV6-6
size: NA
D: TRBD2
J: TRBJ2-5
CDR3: CASSILAGGLETQYF
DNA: TGTGCCAGCAGCATACTAGCGGGGGGGCTCGAGACCCAGTACTTC

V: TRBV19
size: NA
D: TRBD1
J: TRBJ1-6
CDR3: CASRKQAGTGESPLHF
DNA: TGTGCCAGTAGAAAACAGGCCGGGACAGGGGAATCACCCCTCCACTTT

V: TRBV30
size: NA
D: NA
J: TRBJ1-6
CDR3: CAWSFGSSYNSPLHF
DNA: TGTGCCTGGAGTTTTGGGAGCTCCTATAATTCACCCCTCCACTTT

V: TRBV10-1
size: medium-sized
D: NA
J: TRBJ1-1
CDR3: CARRGGGGDPKGTEAFF
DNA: TGCGCCAGGAGGGGGGGAGGGGGTGATCCGAAGGGAACTGAAGCTTTCTTT

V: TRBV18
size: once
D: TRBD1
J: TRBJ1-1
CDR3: CASSRGSDRGQEAFF
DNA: TGTGCCAGCTCTCGAGGGAGCGACAGGGGGCAGGAAGCTTTCTTT

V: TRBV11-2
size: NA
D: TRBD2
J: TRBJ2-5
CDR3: CASSSSYGGVETQYF
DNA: TGTGCCAGCAGCTCCTCTTATGGGGGGGTGGAGACCCAGTACTTC